This entry lists 19 T cell receptor beta chains sequenced from one sample in a study of T cell repertoires in cytomegalovirus infection. These receptors have no identified antigens. One entry per CDR3 protein, called by TCRdb with MiXCR from the reads. The sample includes roughly 80,000 distinct CDR3 sequences, 20% to 30% of them seen just once. The material was CD8+ T cells from cultured PBMCs, obtained from culture after CMV antigen stimulation. All receptors come from a human donor in good health (CMV status not recorded). Some clones in this sample may be carry-over from other donors' samples.

This clonotype was detected only a few times. The chain is built from TRBV27 and TRBJ2-1; D is tentatively TRBD1 or TRBD2 (6 bases each). The length of the CDR3 is 15 residues. The germline V and J ends were trimmed by 2 bases and 4 bases, with 12 bases remaining between them. The germline V gene encodes CDR1 MNHEY and CDR2 SMNVEV (reference sequence). CDR3 sequence: CASSLDRGLYNEQFF. CDR3 in DNA: TGTGCCAGCAGTTTAGACCGGGGGCTATACAATGAGCAGTTCTTC.

CDR3 protein: CASSLDPRGLNTEAFF. DNA for the CDR3: TGTGCCAGCAGCTTAGATCCCCGAGGCCTGAACACTGAAGCTTTCTTT. The chain links TRBV11-2 to TRBJ1-1; no clear D gene. This CDR3 has 16 residues. Trimming removed 0 bases at V and 0 bases at J, with 11 bases between. CDR1 is SGHAT, CDR2 FQNNGV, per germline.

The chain links TRBV5-1 to TRBJ2-1, with D uncertain. CDR1 and CDR2 (germline): SGHRS, YFSETQ. This CDR3 spans 12 amino acids. V was shortened by 1 base and J by 8 bases, with 7 bases between the two germline ends. In DNA form, the CDR3 reads TGCGCCAGCAGCTTGCAAGTAGATGAGCAGTTCTTC. This translates into CASSLQVDEQFF.

This clonotype was recorded a few times. The chain combines TRBV19 with TRBJ2-5, with a weak D call TRBD2 (6 bases). CDR1 and CDR2 (germline): LNHDA, SQIVND (reference sequence). The CDR3 covers 15 residues. The germline V and J ends were trimmed by 3 bases and 5 bases, with 16 bases remaining between them. For the CDR3, the DNA is TGTGCCAGTAGTATCGGACTCCCAGGAGGGGAGACCCAGTACTTC. Protein product: CASSIGLPGGETQYF.

CDR3 DNA: TGTGCCACGATGACGAGGAACACTGAAGCTTTCTTT. Translating gives CATMTRNTEAFF. The chain links TRBV19 to TRBJ1-1, with D unclear. V lost 10 bases and J lost 1, with 10 bases in between. The CDR3 extends over 12 amino acids. The germline V gene encodes CDR1 LNHDA and CDR2 SQIVND (reference sequence).

This clonotype was counted between two and nine times. This chain links TRBV4-2 with TRBJ2-2, with 13 bases fitting TRBD2. The CDR3 consists of 16 residues. The germline CDR1 and CDR2 sequences are LGHNA and YNFKEQ. Unmatched junction bases numbered 4, after V lost 4 bases and J lost 5 bases. CDR3 DNA sequence: TGTGCCAGCAGCCGAGGACTAGCGGGGGAAACCGGGGAGCTGTTTTTT. This codes for CASSRGLAGETGELFF.

This clonotype has a count of ten or more. The chain is built from TRBV12-3 or TRBV12-4 and TRBJ2-4, with D possibly being TRBD2 (7 bases). The CDR3 length is 16 residues. Trimming stripped 3 bases from V and 2 bases from J, with 14 bases between. The CDR3 DNA is TGTGCCAGCAGTTTTGGGGGGGGACACCCCAAAAACATTCAGTACTTC. It translates to CASSFGGGHPKNIQYF.

This clonotype showed up many times. The chain recombines TRBV7-6 with TRBJ2-1; 12 bases are shared with TRBD2. Germline CDR1 SGHVS, CDR2 FNYEAQ. The CDR3 extends over 16 amino acids. Trimming removed 3 bases from V and 9 bases from J; junction bases left unmatched: 9. The CDR3 loop reads CASSFTLAGGWGEQFF. Here the CDR3 DNA reads TGTGCCAGCAGCTTCACCCTAGCGGGGGGGTGGGGTGAGCAGTTCTTC.

The gene calls are TRBV6-1 and TRBJ2-3; 11 bases match TRBD1. The CDR3 is 15 residues long. CDR1 is MNHNS and CDR2 is SASEGT in the germline V gene. V was clipped by 4 bases and J by 2 bases; unmatched bases: 2. The CDR3 reads CASSGDRGDTDTQYF. In DNA, the CDR3 is TGTGCCAGCAGTGGGGACAGGGGGGACACAGATACGCAGTATTTT.

This clonotype was observed many times. J is TRBJ2-5 and V is TRBV7-9, with D perhaps being TRBD1 or TRBD2 (5 bases each). The CDR3 extends over 14 amino acids. Germline values: CDR1 SEHNR, CDR2 FQNEAQ (reference sequence). Trimming stripped 5 bases from V and 4 bases from J, with 14 bases between. The CDR3 is CASSNPGRTETQYF. As DNA, the CDR3 is TGTGCCAGCAGCAACCCGGGGCGCACAGAGACCCAGTACTTC.

This clonotype was counted at least ten times. The gene calls are TRBV7-9 and TRBJ1-6; 10 nucleotides agree with TRBD1. The CDR3 runs to 15 residues. CDR1 is SEHNR and CDR2 is FQNEAQ in the germline V gene (reference sequence). V was pared by 5 bases and J by 10 bases, with 8 bases of the junction left unmatched. This chain's CDR3 is CASSLAGTGESPLHF. The CDR3 nucleotides read TGTGCCAGCAGCCTCGCCGGGACAGGGGAATCACCCCTCCACTTT.

The table lists this clonotype with a few counts. The chain carries TRBV5-4 and TRBJ1-1, with D perhaps TRBD1 (5 bases). The CDR3 totals 15 residues. V lost 4 bases and J 1 base, leaving 14 bases between the germline ends. From germline, CDR1 is SGHNT and CDR2 YYREEE (reference sequence). For the CDR3, the DNA is TGTGCCAGCAGCCCGGCGAGGGGTTCGAACACTGAAGCTTTCTTT. Its protein product is CASSPARGSNTEAFF.

This sequence joins TRBV11-1 and TRBJ1-1; the D is unclear. Germline V lookup: CDR1 SGHAT, CDR2 FQDESV (reference sequence). The CDR3 runs to 13 residues. Trimming removed 0 bases at V and 5 bases at J, with 7 bases between. CDR3 amino acids: CASSLAEVTEAFF. The CDR3 nucleotides read TGTGCCAGCAGCTTAGCGGAGGTTACTGAAGCTTTCTTT.

This chain uses TRBV9 with TRBJ2-7; TRBD1 matches at 9 bases. V shed 0 bases, J shed 0 bases, and the junction held 4 bases outside the gene matches. Germline lookup yields CDR1 SGDLS and CDR2 YYNGEE. The CDR3 is made up of 16 amino acids. The CDR3 coding sequence is TGTGCCAGCAGCGTAGGGGGGACAGGGATCTCCTACGAGCAGTACTTC. This gives the protein CASSVGGTGISYEQYF.

The chain joins TRBV12-3 or TRBV12-4 to TRBJ2-7; D gene uncertain. The CDR3 has 14 residues. Trimming removed 5 bases from V and 0 bases from J, with 11 bases in between. The CDR3 here is CASSPQDGSYEQYF. CDR3 sequence (DNA): TGTGCCAGCAGTCCCCAAGATGGCTCCTACGAGCAGTACTTC.

This rearrangement joins TRBV27 to TRBJ1-6; possibly TRBD1 for D (5 bases). Per germline, CDR1 MNHEY and CDR2 SMNVEV (reference sequence). This CDR3 comprises 19 residues. V shed 2 bases and J shed 0 bases, with 17 bases lying between them. DNA for the CDR3: TGTGCCAGCAGTTTACTTGGCCAGGGAGGCAGCTCCTATAATTCACCCCTCCACTTT. Translated, it gives CASSLLGQGGSSYNSPLHF.

This clonotype was counted a few times. V and J are TRBV10-3 and TRBJ2-7; D perhaps matches TRBD2 (7 bases). Germline V gene sequence: CDR1 ENHRY, CDR2 SYGVKD. V lost 4 bases, J lost 5 bases, and 18 bases lay in between. CDR3 length: 15 residues. The CDR3 protein is CAISGGTGGRDEQYF. CDR3 DNA: TGTGCCATCAGTGGGGGGACGGGGGGCCGCGACGAGCAGTACTTC.

This clonotype was detected a few times. This chain links TRBV12-5 with TRBJ2-1; 10 nucleotides align to TRBD2. Germline-derived CDR1 and CDR2 are LGHNT and FRNRAP. There are 17 residues in the CDR3. The J segment lost 0 bases and the V segment lost 3 bases, leaving 5 bases of the junction unmatched. The DNA of the CDR3 is TGTGCTAGTGGTTTAATCAGCGGGGGGGCCTCCTACAATGAGCAGTTCTTC. It codes for CASGLISGGASYNEQFF.

This clonotype was observed a handful of times. The genes are TRBV7-9 and TRBJ2-5; 15 bases match TRBD2. The CDR3 is 15 amino acids. Germline lookup yields CDR1 SEHNR and CDR2 FQNEAQ (reference sequence). Germline trimming cut 5 bases from V and 5 bases from J; bases unmatched to any gene: 3. The CDR3 DNA follows: TGTGCCAGCAGCGGGACTAGCGGGGGGACCGAGACCCAGTACTTC. Protein product: CASSGTSGGTETQYF.